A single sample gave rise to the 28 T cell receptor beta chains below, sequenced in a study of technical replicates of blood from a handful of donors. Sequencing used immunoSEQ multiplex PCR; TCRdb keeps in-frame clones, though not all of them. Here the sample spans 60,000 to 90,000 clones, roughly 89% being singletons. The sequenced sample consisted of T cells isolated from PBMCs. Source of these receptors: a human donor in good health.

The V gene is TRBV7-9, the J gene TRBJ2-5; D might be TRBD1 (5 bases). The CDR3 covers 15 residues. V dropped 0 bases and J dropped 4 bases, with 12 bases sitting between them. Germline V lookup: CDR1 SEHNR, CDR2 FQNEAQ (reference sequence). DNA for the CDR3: TGTGCCAGCAGCTTAGCCCTTCACACAGGAGAGACCCAGTACTTC. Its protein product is CASSLALHTGETQYF.

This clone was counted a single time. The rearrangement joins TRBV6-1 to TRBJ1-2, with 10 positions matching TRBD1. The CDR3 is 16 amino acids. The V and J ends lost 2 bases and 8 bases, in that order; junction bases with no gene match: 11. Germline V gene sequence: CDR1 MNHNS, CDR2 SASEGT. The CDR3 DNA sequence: TGTGCCAGCAGTGAAATGTCCGGGACAGGGGCTGAGGGCTACACCTTC. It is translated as CASSEMSGTGAEGYTF.

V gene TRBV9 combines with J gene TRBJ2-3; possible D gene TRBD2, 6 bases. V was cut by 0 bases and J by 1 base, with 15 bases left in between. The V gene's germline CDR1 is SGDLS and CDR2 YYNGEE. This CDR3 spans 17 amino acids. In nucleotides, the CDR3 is TGTGCCAGCAGCGTAGCGGGAGCGATACTTGGCACAGATACGCAGTATTTT. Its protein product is CASSVAGAILGTDTQYF.

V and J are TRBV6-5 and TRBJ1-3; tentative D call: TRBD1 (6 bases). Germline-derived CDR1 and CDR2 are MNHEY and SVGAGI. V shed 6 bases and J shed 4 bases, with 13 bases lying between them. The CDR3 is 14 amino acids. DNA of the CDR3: TGTGCCAGCAGGGGCACAGGGCTAGGAAACACCATATATTTT. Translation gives CASRGTGLGNTIYF.

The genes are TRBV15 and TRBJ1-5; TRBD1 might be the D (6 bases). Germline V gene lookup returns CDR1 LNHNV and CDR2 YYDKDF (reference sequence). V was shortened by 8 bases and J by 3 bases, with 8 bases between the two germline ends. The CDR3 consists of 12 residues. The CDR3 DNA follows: TGTGCCACCGGACAGTACAATCAGCCCCAGCATTTT. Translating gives CATGQYNQPQHF.

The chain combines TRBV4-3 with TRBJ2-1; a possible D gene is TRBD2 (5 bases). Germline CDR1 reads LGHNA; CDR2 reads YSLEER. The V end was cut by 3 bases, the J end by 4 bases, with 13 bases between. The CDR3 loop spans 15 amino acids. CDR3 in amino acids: CASSQERELYNEQFF. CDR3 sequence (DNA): TGCGCCAGCAGCCAGGAAAGGGAGTTATACAATGAGCAGTTCTTC.

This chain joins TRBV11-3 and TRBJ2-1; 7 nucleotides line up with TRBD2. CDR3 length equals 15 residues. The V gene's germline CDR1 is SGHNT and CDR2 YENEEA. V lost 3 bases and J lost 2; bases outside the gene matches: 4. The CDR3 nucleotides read TGTGCCAGCAGCTTCAGCGGGGTAACCTACAATGAGCAGTTCTTC. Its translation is CASSFSGVTYNEQFF.

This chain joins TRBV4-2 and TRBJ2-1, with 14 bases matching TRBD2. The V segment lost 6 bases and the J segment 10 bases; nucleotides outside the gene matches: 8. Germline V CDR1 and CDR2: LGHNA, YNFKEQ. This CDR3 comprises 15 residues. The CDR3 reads CASSRPGLAGEEQFF. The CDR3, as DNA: TGTGCCAGCAGTAGACCGGGACTAGCGGGAGAAGAGCAGTTCTTC.

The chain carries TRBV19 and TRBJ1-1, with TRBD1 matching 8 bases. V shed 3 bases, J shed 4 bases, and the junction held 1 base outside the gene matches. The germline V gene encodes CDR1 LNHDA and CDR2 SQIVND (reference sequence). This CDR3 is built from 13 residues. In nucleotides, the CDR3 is TGTGCCAGTAGTATTCAGGGGGCCACTGAAGCTTTCTTT. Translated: CASSIQGATEAFF.

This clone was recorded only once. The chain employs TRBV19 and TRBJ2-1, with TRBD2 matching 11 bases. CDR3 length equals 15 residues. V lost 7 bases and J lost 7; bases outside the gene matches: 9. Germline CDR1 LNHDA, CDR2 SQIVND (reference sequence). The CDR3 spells CASTHVAGGKNEQFF. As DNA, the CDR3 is TGTGCCAGTACCCATGTAGCGGGAGGGAAGAATGAGCAGTTCTTC.

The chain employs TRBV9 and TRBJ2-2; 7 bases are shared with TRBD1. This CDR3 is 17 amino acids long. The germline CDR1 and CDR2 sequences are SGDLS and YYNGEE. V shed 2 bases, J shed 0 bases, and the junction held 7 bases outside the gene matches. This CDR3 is CASSVATGTANTGELFF. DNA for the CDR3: TGTGCCAGCAGCGTCGCTACCGGGACAGCGAACACCGGGGAGCTGTTTTTT.

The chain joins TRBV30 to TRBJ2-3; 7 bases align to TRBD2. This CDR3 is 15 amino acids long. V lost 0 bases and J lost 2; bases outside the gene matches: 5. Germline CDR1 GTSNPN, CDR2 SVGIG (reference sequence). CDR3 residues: CAWSVLAGVTDTQYF. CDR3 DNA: TGTGCCTGGAGTGTACTGGCGGGAGTCACAGATACGCAGTATTTT.

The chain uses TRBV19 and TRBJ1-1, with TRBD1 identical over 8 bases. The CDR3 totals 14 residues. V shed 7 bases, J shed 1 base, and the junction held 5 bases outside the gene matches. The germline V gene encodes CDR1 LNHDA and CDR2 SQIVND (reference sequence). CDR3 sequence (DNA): TGTGCCAGTAAGGGGCAGGGGGCGAACACTGAAGCTTTCTTT. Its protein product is CASKGQGANTEAFF.

The CDR3 sequence: CASSPEAGTDADEQYF. CDR3 DNA sequence: TGTGCCAGCAGTCCCGAGGCCGGGACAGATGCGGACGAGCAGTACTTC. This chain connects TRBV28 to TRBJ2-7; 7 positions match TRBD1. J was trimmed by 5 bases and V by 5 bases; bases with no gene match: 15. The CDR3 has 16 amino acids. Germline V gene sequence: CDR1 MDHEN, CDR2 SYDVKM.

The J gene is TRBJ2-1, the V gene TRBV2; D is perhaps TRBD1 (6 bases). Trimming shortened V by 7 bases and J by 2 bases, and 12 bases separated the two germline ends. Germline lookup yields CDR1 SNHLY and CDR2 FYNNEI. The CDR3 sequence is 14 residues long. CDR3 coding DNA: TGTGCCAGCATAGGGCAGGGGACCTACAATGAGCAGTTCTTC. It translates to CASIGQGTYNEQFF.

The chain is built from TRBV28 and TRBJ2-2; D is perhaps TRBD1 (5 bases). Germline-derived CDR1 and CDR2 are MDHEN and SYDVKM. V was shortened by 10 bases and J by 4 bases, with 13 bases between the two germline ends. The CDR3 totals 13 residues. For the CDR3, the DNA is TGTGCCACCTACGGCAGGGTCACCGGGGAGCTGTTTTTT. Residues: CATYGRVTGELFF.

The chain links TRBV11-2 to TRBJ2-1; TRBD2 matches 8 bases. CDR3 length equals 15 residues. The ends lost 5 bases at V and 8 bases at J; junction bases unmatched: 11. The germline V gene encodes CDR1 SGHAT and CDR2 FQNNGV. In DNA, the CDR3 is TGTGCCAGCAGCCTGGCCGGGACTAGAATGTATGAGCAGTTCTTC. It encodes CASSLAGTRMYEQFF.

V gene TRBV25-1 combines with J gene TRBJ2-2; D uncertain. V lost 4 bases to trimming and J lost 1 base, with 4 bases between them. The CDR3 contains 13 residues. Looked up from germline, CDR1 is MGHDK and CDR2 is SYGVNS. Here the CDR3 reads CASSAENTGELFF. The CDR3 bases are TGTGCCAGCAGTGCAGAGAACACCGGGGAGCTGTTTTTT.

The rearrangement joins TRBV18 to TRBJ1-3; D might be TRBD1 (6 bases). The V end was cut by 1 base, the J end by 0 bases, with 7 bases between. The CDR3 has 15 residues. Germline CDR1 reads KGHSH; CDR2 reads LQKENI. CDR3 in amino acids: CASSPRDTSGNTIYF. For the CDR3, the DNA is TGTGCCAGCTCACCACGGGACACCTCTGGAAACACCATATATTTT.

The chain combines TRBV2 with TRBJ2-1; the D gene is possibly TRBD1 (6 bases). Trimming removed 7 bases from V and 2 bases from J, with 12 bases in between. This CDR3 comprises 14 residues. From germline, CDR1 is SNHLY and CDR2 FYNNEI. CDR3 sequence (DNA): TGTGCCAGCATTCGGGACACAGCCTACAATGAGCAGTTCTTC. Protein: CASIRDTAYNEQFF.

Here the CDR3 reads CASSLGAGTGANVLTF. Written as DNA, the CDR3 is TGTGCCAGCAGCTTAGGGGCAGGGACTGGGGCCAACGTCCTGACTTTC. V gene TRBV11-2 combines with J gene TRBJ2-6; D possibly corresponds to TRBD1 (5 bases). The CDR3 spans 16 residues. From germline, CDR1 is SGHAT and CDR2 FQNNGV. Trimming stripped 1 base from V and 2 bases from J, with 9 bases between.

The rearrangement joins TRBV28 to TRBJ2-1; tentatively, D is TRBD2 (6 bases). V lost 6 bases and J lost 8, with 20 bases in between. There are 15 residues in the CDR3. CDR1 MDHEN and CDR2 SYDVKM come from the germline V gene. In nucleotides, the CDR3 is TGTGCCAGCAGACTAAGTGGGGGGAGGTCCTATGAGCAGTTCTTC. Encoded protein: CASRLSGGRSYEQFF.

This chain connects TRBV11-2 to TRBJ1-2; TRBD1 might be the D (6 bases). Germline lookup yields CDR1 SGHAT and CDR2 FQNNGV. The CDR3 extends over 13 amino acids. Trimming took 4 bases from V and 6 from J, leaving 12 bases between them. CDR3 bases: TGTGCCAGCAGCTCCGGACAGCCGAATGGCTACACCTTC. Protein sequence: CASSSGQPNGYTF.

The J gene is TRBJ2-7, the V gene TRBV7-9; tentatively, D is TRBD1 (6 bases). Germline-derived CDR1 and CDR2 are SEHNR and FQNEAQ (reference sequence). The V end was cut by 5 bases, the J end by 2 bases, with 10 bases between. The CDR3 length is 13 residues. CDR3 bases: TGTGCCAGCAGCCCGACAGGTCCCTACGAGCAGTACTTC. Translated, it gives CASSPTGPYEQYF.

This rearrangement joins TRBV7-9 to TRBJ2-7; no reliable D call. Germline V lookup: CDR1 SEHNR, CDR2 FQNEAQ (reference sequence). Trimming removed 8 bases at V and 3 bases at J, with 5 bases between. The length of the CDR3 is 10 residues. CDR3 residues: CASVNYEQYF. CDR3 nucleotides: TGTGCCAGCGTTAACTACGAGCAGTACTTC. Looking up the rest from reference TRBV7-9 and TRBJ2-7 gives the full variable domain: DTGVSQNPRHKITKRGQNVTFRCDPISEHNRLYWYRQTLGQGPEFLTYFQNEAQLEKSRLLSDRFSAERPKGSFSTLEIQRTEQGDSAMYLCASVNYEQYFGPGTRLTVT.

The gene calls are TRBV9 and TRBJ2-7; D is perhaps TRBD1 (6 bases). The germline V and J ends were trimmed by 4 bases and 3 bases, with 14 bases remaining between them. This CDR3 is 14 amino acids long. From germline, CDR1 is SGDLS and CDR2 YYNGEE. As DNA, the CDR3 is TGTGCCAGCAGCCACTCTGACAGGCTCTACGAGCAGTACTTC. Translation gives CASSHSDRLYEQYF.

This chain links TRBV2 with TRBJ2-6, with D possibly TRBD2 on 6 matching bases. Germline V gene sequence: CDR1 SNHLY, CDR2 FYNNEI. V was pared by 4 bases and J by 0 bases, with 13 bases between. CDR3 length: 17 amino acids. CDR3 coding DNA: TGTGCCAGCAGTGTAAGGAGCGGGCTCTCTGGGGCCAACGTCCTGACTTTC. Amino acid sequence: CASSVRSGLSGANVLTF.

The CDR3 loop reads CSVDSGVVTSRNPKEETQYF. The CDR3 DNA is TGCAGCGTTGACTCCGGGGTGGTGACTAGCCGTAACCCCAAGGAAGAGACCCAGTACTTC. The chain employs TRBV29-1 and TRBJ2-5; 7 bases fit TRBD2. The germline V gene encodes CDR1 SQVTM and CDR2 ANQGSEA. Losses at the gene ends were 3 bases for V and 3 bases for J; bases not matched to a gene: 25. The CDR3 consists of 20 residues.